One and the same sample provided the 12 T cell receptor beta chains below, sequenced in a study of chemoradiotherapy in HPV16-positive cancers (dated by TCRdb to between 2020 and 2023). To prepare the library, the immunoSEQ multiplex PCR assay was applied. TCRdb's version of the immuneACCESS table is confined to in-frame rearrangements and falls short of the full clone set. An unresolved V gene accounts for under half of the shortfall where checked; the remainder is of unknown origin. Present in this sample are tens of thousands of clones, 90% of which were seen just once. Roughly 3.4% of the sample rests with the top ten. The input for sequencing was blood, taken from a patient who underwent chemoradiotherapy. Receptor source: a human donor with HPV-associated anogenital cancer.

The chain uses TRBV6-5 and TRBJ2-1; D is undetermined. From germline, CDR1 is MNHEY and CDR2 SVGAGI. CDR3 size: 13 residues. Trimming shortened V by 0 bases and J by 10 bases, and 10 bases separated the two germline ends. This CDR3 reads CASSYSRFGEQFF. For the CDR3, the DNA is TGTGCCAGCAGTTACTCCAGGTTCGGGGAGCAGTTCTTC.

This rearrangement joins TRBV2 to TRBJ2-1; D call uncertain. Germline V gives CDR1 SNHLY, CDR2 FYNNEI. The CDR3 has 12 amino acids. V was trimmed by 6 bases and J by 4 bases, leaving 7 bases between them. The CDR3 sequence: CASRDEYNEQFF. CDR3 bases: TGTGCCAGCAGGGACGAATACAATGAGCAGTTCTTC. Using reference TRBV2 and TRBJ2-1 for the parts outside the CDR3, the full variable domain is EPEVTQTPSHQVTQMGQEVILRCVPISNHLYFYWYRQILGQKVEFLVSFYNNEISEKSEIFDDQFSVERPDGSNFTLKIRSTKLEDSAMYFCASRDEYNEQFFGPGTRLTVL.

The gene calls are TRBV7-2 and TRBJ1-1; D unresolved. CDR1 is SGHTA, CDR2 FQGNSA, per germline. The CDR3 totals 12 residues. V shed 5 bases and J shed 4 bases, with 8 bases lying between them. This CDR3 is CASSRRSTEAFF. Written as DNA, the CDR3 is TGTGCCAGCAGCCGACGGAGCACTGAAGCTTTCTTT.

This clone occurred once. V is TRBV9 and J is TRBJ2-7; no clear D. The CDR3 has 12 amino acids. Trimming removed 3 bases at V and 5 bases at J, with 9 bases between. The germline V gene encodes CDR1 SGDLS and CDR2 YYNGEE. The CDR3 region has the DNA TGTGCCAGCAGCGCCGGAGACCACGAGCAGTACTTC. Amino acids: CASSAGDHEQYF.

The rearrangement links TRBV5-4 to TRBJ1-4; 11 bases map to TRBD1. CDR3 length equals 13 residues. V lost 9 bases, J lost 6 bases, and 4 bases stayed unmatched. Germline CDR1 and CDR2: SGHNT and YYREEE (reference sequence). The CDR3 bases are TGTGCCATCCCGGGACAGGGGGATGAAAAACTGTTTTTT. Protein: CAIPGQGDEKLFF. Full variable domain (outside the CDR3, taken from reference TRBV5-4 and TRBJ1-4): ETGVTQSPTHLIKTRGQQVTLRCSSQSGHNTVSWYQQALGQGPQFIFQYYREEENGRGNFPPRFSGLQFPNYSSELNVNALELDDSALYLCAIPGQGDEKLFFGSGTQLSVL.

This clone was observed a few times. V is TRBV6-1 and J is TRBJ1-1; D gene ambiguous. Between the trimmed V and J ends, which lost 2 bases and 10 bases, there was a span of 8 bases. This CDR3 is built from 11 residues. CDR1 is MNHNS and CDR2 is SASEGT in the germline V gene. CDR3 sequence reads: CASSEMVGAFF. The CDR3, as DNA: TGTGCCAGCAGTGAAATGGTAGGAGCTTTCTTT.

The CDR3 here is CASGSDRPAFF. Written as DNA, the CDR3 is TGTGCTAGTGGTTCAGACCGTCCAGCTTTCTTT. The J gene is TRBJ1-1, the V gene TRBV12-5; no clear D gene. The V end was cut by 4 bases, the J end by 10 bases, with 10 bases between. Looked up from germline, CDR1 is LGHNT and CDR2 is FRNRAP. This CDR3 is 11 amino acids long.

This sequence joins TRBV6-1 and TRBJ2-7, with D maybe TRBD1 (6 bases). Germline V gene lookup returns CDR1 MNHNS and CDR2 SASEGT. The CDR3 contains 15 residues. Trimming shortened V by 6 bases and J by 3 bases, and 18 bases separated the two germline ends. The CDR3: CASSVVRDKLYEQYF. The DNA for the CDR3 is TGTGCCAGCAGCGTCGTCCGGGACAAACTCTACGAGCAGTACTTC.

This clone was picked up a small number of times. Here the CDR3 DNA reads TGCGCCAGCAGCTTGGGGGTGAGGGACAGGGTCGGCGAGCAGTACTTC. As protein: CASSLGVRDRVGEQYF. The chain carries TRBV5-1 and TRBJ2-7; 9 positions match TRBD1. V was clipped by 0 bases and J by 6 bases; unmatched bases: 10. Germline loops: CDR1 SGHRS, CDR2 YFSETQ. The CDR3 contains 16 residues.

The chain uses TRBV12-5 and TRBJ1-2; the D is unclear. CDR3 length: 12 residues. Trimming took 6 bases from V and 0 from J, leaving 5 bases between them. From germline, CDR1 is LGHNT and CDR2 FRNRAP. CDR3 loop: CASGFSNYGYTF. The CDR3 nucleotides read TGTGCTAGTGGGTTTTCTAACTATGGCTACACCTTC.

V usage is TRBV5-5 and J usage is TRBJ1-5; TRBD1 matches 9 bases. From germline, CDR1 is SGHKS and CDR2 YYEKEE (reference sequence). Losses at the gene ends were 0 bases for V and 2 bases for J; bases not matched to a gene: 3. CDR3 size: 16 residues. CDR3 residues: CASSLAQGAGNQPQHF. The CDR3 DNA sequence: TGTGCCAGCAGCTTGGCACAGGGGGCTGGCAATCAGCCCCAGCATTTT.

J is TRBJ1-5 and V is TRBV11-3; D possibly corresponds to TRBD1 (6 bases). Trimming pared 0 bases from V and 2 bases from J, leaving 14 bases between. The CDR3 totals 17 residues. Germline V lookup: CDR1 SGHNT, CDR2 YENEEA. As DNA, the CDR3 is TGTGCCAGCAGCTTAGATCGGTTGAGGGGGGGCAATCAGCCCCAGCATTTT. This encodes CASSLDRLRGGNQPQHF.